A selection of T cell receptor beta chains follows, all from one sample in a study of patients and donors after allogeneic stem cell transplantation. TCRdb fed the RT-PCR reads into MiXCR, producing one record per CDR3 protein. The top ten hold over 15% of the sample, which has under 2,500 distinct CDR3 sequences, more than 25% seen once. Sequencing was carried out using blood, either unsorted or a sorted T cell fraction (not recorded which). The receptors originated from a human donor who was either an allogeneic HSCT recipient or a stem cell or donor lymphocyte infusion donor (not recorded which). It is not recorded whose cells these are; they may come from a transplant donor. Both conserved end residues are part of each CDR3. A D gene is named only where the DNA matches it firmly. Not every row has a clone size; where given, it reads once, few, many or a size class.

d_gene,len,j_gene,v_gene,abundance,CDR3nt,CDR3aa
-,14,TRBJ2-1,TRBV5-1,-,TGCGCCAGCAATAACGACCTGGGCGTAGATGAGCAGTTCTTC,CASNNDLGVDEQFF
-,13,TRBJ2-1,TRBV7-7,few,TGTGCCAGCAGCTTAGATCTAGGCAATGAGCAGTTCTTC,CASSLDLGNEQFF
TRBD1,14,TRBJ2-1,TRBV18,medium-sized,TGTGCCAGCTCACTCGACAGGGGGCGGAATGAGCAGTTCTTC,CASSLDRGRNEQFF
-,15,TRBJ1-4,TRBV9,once,TGTGCCAGCAGCGTGACCGGGACACCAAATGAAAAACTGTTTTTT,CASSVTGTPNEKLFF
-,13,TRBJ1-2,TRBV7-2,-,TGTGCCAGCAGCCGGGTAACAGTGGGTGGCTACACCTTC,CASSRVTVGGYTF
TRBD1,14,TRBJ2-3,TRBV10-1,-,TGCGCCAGCAGTCCAGGGGGCAGGGGAGATACGCAGTATTTT,CASSPGGRGDTQYF
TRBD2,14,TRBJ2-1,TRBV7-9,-,TGTGCCAGCAGCTTTATGACTAGCGCCAATGAGCAGTTCTTC,CASSFMTSANEQFF
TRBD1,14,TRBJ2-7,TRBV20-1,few,TGCAGTGCTGATCTTCCGGGACAGACTTACGAGCAGTACTTC,CSADLPGQTYEQYF
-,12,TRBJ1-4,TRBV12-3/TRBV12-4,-,TGTGCCAGCAGTCTAAGGGGTGAAAAACTGTTTTTT,CASSLRGEKLFF
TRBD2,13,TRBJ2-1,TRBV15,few,TGTGCCACCAGCAGAGGGCGGGAGAATGAGCAGTTCTTC,CATSRGRENEQFF
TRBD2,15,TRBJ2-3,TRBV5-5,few,TGTGCCAGCAGCTCCGTAGCGGGGGACACAGATACGCAGTATTTT,CASSSVAGDTDTQYF
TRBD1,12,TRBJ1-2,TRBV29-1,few,TGCAGCGTGACAGGGCAGAACTATGGCTACACCTTC,CSVTGQNYGYTF
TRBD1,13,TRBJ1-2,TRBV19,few,TGTGCCAGTAGGGACTGGACAGGGTCTGGCTACACCTTC,CASRDWTGSGYTF
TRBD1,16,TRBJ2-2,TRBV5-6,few,TGTGCCAGCAGTCGAATCGGGACAGTCACGGCCGGGGAGCTGTTTTTT,CASSRIGTVTAGELFF
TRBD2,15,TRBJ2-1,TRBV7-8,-,TGTGCCAGCAGCCCAAGGACTAGCGGGAGTGCTGAGCAGTTCTTC,CASSPRTSGSAEQFF
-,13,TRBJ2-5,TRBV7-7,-,TGTGCCAGCAGCTTAGTCGGGGTGGAGACCCAGTACTTC,CASSLVGVETQYF
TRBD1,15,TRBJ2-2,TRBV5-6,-,TGTGCCAGCAGCTCCGCGGGACAGGGTGCCGGGGAGCTGTTTTTT,CASSSAGQGAGELFF
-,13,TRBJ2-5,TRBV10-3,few,TGTGCCATCAGAGGGTGGCAGCAAGAGACCCAGTACTTC,CAIRGWQQETQYF
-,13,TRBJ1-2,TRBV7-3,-,TGTGCCAGCAGCCGCGGGACCGACTATGGCTACACCTTC,CASSRGTDYGYTF
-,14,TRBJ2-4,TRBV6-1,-,TGTGCCAGCAGCTCCGGAATTAACAAAAACATTCAGTACTTC,CASSSGINKNIQYF
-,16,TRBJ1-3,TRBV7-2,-,TGTGCCAGCAGCTTAGCCAGGCCCAACTCTGGAAACACCATATATTTT,CASSLARPNSGNTIYF
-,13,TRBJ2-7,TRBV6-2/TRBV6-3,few,TGTGCCAGCAGCGCGACGACAGACTACGAGCAGTACTTC,CASSATTDYEQYF
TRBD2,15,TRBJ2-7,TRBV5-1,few,TGCGCCAGCATAACGGCGGTAGCGGGGGCGTACGAGCAGTACTTC,CASITAVAGAYEQYF
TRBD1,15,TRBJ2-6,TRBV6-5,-,TGTGCCAGCAGCCTGACAGGGACCGGGGCCAACGTCCTGACTTTC,CASSLTGTGANVLTF
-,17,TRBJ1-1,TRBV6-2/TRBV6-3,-,TGTGCCAGCAGTTACCCCTACGAGGGATCTGCGGGGACTGAAGCTTTCTTT,CASSYPYEGSAGTEAFF